The 6 T cell receptor beta chains reported below all come from one sample, sequenced in a study of T cell changes during pregnancy in multiple sclerosis. Assay: immunoSEQ multiplex PCR; the TCRdb copy retains only in-frame clones and omits some. The sample yields 55,000 to 65,000 clones, about 90% seen once. This sample comprised peripheral blood, obtained in the first trimester of pregnancy. Receptors originate from a female donor in good health, enrolled as a control in a pregnancy study.

The chain recombines TRBV19 with TRBJ2-7; TRBD2 is a possible D gene (5 bases). The CDR3 totals 14 residues. Trimming removed 3 bases from V and 3 bases from J, with 12 bases in between. Germline V lookup: CDR1 LNHDA, CDR2 SQIVND (reference sequence). The CDR3: CASSISGEFYEQYF. DNA of the CDR3: TGTGCCAGTAGTATTTCCGGGGAGTTCTACGAGCAGTACTTC.

As for this clone: Within the sample, other DNA sequences also encode this same CDR3. This sequence joins TRBV25-1 and TRBJ1-3; perhaps TRBD1 as D (6 bases). Germline assignment: CDR1 MGHDK and CDR2 SYGVNS. Trimming took 3 bases from V and 4 from J, leaving 16 bases between them. The CDR3 runs 16 residues. The CDR3 DNA reads as TGTGCCAGCAGTGATTCGGGCAGGGGTTCAGGAAACACCATATATTTT. It translates to CASSDSGRGSGNTIYF.

V usage is TRBV2 and J usage is TRBJ1-1; D is uncertain. Germline lookup yields CDR1 SNHLY and CDR2 FYNNEI. V lost 6 bases, J lost 10 bases, and 18 bases lay in between. This CDR3 spans 13 amino acids. As DNA, the CDR3 is TGTGCCAGCAGGGAGGGTTGGACGGGTGGAGCTTTCTTT. It is translated as CASREGWTGGAFF.

The chain couples TRBV7-3 to TRBJ1-1; D is undetermined. CDR3 size: 13 residues. Germline CDR1 SGHTA, CDR2 FQGTGA. V was pared by 2 bases and J by 1 base, with 5 bases between. The CDR3 loop reads CASSLSGNTEAFF. In DNA, the CDR3 is TGTGCCAGCAGCTTATCCGGGAACACTGAAGCTTTCTTT.

J is TRBJ1-2 and V is TRBV2, with a possible D match to TRBD1 (5 bases). Trimming took off 5 bases at V and 6 bases at J, with 19 bases between the two ends. The CDR3 sequence is 15 residues long. The germline V gene has CDR1 SNHLY and CDR2 FYNNEI. The CDR3 is CASSTPAGDRDGYTF. For the CDR3, the DNA is TGTGCCAGCAGTACACCTGCGGGGGACCGGGATGGCTACACCTTC.

The rearrangement uses TRBV5-4 and TRBJ1-1; 8 nucleotides line up with TRBD1. The CDR3 totals 15 residues. V shed 3 bases, J shed 0 bases, and the junction held 4 bases outside the gene matches. The V gene's germline CDR1 is SGHNT and CDR2 YYREEE (reference sequence). In DNA, the CDR3 is TGTGCCAGCAGCTGGACGACAGGGGTGAACACTGAAGCTTTCTTT. The encoded protein is CASSWTTGVNTEAFF.